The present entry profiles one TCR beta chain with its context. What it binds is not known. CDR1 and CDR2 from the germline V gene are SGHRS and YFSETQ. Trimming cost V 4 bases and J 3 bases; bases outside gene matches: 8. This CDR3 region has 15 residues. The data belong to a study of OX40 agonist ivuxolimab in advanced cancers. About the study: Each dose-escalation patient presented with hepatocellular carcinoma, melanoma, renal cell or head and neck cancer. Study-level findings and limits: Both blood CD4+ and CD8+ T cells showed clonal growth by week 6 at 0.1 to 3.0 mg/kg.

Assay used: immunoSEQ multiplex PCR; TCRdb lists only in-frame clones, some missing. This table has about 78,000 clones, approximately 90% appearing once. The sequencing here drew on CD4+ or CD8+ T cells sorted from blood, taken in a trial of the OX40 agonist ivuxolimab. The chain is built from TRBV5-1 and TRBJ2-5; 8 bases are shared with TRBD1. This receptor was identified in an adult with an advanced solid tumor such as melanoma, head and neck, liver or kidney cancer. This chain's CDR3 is CASSLEGTGEETQYF. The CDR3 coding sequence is TGCGCCAGCAGCCTGGAAGGGACAGGAGAAGAGACCCAGTACTTC.